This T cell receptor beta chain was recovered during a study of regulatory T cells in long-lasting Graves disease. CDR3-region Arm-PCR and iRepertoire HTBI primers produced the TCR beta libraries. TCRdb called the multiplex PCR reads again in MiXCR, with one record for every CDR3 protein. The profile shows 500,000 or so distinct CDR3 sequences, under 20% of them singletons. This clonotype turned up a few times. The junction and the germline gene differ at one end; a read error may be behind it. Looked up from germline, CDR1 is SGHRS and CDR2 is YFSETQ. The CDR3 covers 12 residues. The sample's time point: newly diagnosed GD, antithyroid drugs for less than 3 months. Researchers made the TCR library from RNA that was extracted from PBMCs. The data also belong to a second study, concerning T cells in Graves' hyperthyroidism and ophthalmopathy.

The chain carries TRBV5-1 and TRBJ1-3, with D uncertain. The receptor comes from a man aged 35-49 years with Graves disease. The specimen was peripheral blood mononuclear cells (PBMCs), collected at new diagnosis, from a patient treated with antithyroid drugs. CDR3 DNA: TGTGCCAGCAGCTTTCCTGGAAACACCATATATTTT. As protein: CASSFPGNTIYF.